The rows below give T cell receptor beta chains drawn from one sample of a study of beta chain features in type 1 diabetes. Sequencing used immunoSEQ multiplex PCR; TCRdb keeps in-frame clones, though not all of them. The profile shows 100,000 to 150,000 clones, roughly 17% of them singletons. Sequenced input: central memory CD4+ T cells from blood. Every receptor here comes from a man aged 18 to 30 with type 1 diabetes. Both conserved end residues are part of each CDR3. The order of the fields is D gene, V gene, J gene, clone size, CDR3 protein, CDR3 DNA. A D gene is named only where the DNA matches it firmly. Clone size is shown for a subset of rows, as once, few, many or a class of expanded clone.

.	TRBV2	TRBJ1-1	few	CASSRENTEAFF	TGTGCCAGCAGTCGAGAGAACACTGAAGCTTTCTTT
.	TRBV29-1	TRBJ1-3	.	CSVEDWNRPCSGNTIYF	TGCAGCGTTGAAGACTGGAACAGGCCCTGCTCTGGAAACACCATATATTTT
TRBD2	TRBV11-2	TRBJ2-7	many	CASSSELAAYEQYF	TGTGCCAGCAGCTCGGAGCTAGCGGCCTACGAGCAGTACTTC
TRBD2	TRBV30	TRBJ2-3	few	CAWSPVLAGGRDTQYF	TGTGCCTGGAGTCCCGTACTAGCGGGGGGGCGTGATACGCAGTATTTT
.	TRBV6-5	TRBJ2-1	once	CASSYLTGNPGEQFF	TGTGCCAGCAGTTACTTGACGGGGAACCCGGGTGAGCAGTTCTTC
TRBD2	TRBV9	TRBJ2-5	few	CASSVGLSGGAETQYF	TGTGCCAGCAGCGTAGGACTTAGCGGGGGGGCGGAGACCCAGTACTTC
.	TRBV4-1	TRBJ2-1	few	CASSQTLSERQFF	TGCGCCAGCAGCCAAACCTTATCTGAGAGGCAGTTCTTC
.	TRBV5-1	TRBJ1-1	.	CASQGAGLMPAEAFF	TGCGCCAGCCAAGGGGCAGGGCTAATGCCGGCTGAAGCTTTCTTT
TRBD1	TRBV20-1	TRBJ2-7	many	CSARTGRKEYF	TGCAGTGCTAGGACAGGGCGAAAGGAGTACTTC
.	TRBV13	TRBJ2-3	.	CASSHWGRGPDTQYF	TGTGCCAGCAGTCATTGGGGGAGGGGGCCAGATACGCAGTATTTT
.	TRBV11-2	TRBJ1-2	.	CASSLGLGPNYGYTF	TGTGCCAGCAGCTTAGGCCTAGGACCTAACTATGGCTACACCTTC
TRBD2	TRBV7-2	TRBJ2-7	.	CASSYSRLATYEQYF	TGTGCCAGCAGCTACTCCAGACTAGCCACATACGAGCAGTACTTC
.	TRBV7-7	TRBJ2-2	.	CASSPQGLTGELFF	TGTGCTAGCAGCCCACAGGGACTCACCGGGGAGCTGTTTTTT
.	TRBV5-1	TRBJ2-3	few	CASSWDGVPSTDTQYF	TGCGCCAGCAGCTGGGACGGGGTGCCCAGCACAGATACGCAGTATTTT
.	TRBV7-2	TRBJ2-3	.	CASSPRDGRTDTQYF	TGTGCCAGCAGCCCCCGGGACGGACGCACAGATACGCAGTATTTT
.	TRBV4-2	TRBJ2-6	.	CASSLRGTEANVLTF	TGTGCCAGCAGCCTCAGGGGCACGGAGGCCAACGTCCTGACTTTC
.	TRBV29-1	TRBJ2-7	.	CSVGGVYEQYF	TGCAGCGTTGGTGGGGTTTACGAGCAGTACTTC
TRBD2	TRBV7-9	TRBJ2-1	few	CASSLGLATDEQFF	TGTGCCAGCAGCTTAGGACTAGCGACTGATGAGCAGTTCTTC
.	TRBV2	TRBJ2-5	few	CASGGRQETQYF	TGTGCCAGCGGAGGACGCCAAGAGACCCAGTACTTC
TRBD1	TRBV7-2	TRBJ2-7	.	CASSFTGGSWYEQYF	TGTGCCAGCAGCTTCACAGGGGGCAGCTGGTACGAGCAGTACTTC
TRBD1	TRBV29-1	TRBJ2-1	.	CSVSFGTGNNNEQFF	TGCAGCGTATCGTTCGGGACAGGGAATAACAATGAGCAGTTCTTC
.	TRBV5-6	TRBJ2-2	.	CASSPWGYTGELFF	TGTGCCAGCAGCCCGTGGGGGTACACCGGGGAGCTGTTTTTT
TRBD1	TRBV7-9	TRBJ1-2	few	CASSTGQGAAGYTF	TGTGCCAGCAGCACCGGACAGGGGGCAGCAGGCTACACCTTC
TRBD1	TRBV5-6	TRBJ1-2	.	CASSTGTGSYGYTF	TGTGCCAGCAGTACCGGGACAGGTTCCTATGGCTACACCTTC
.	TRBV29-1	TRBJ2-3	few	CSVASGTDTQYF	TGCAGCGTTGCCAGCGGGACAGATACGCAGTATTTT
TRBD2	TRBV7-2	TRBJ2-1	.	CASSAWTSSSYNEQFF	TGTGCCAGCAGCGCCTGGACTAGCAGCTCCTACAATGAGCAGTTCTTC
TRBD2	TRBV5-1	TRBJ2-4	few	CASSLVVAGEAGNIQYF	TGCGCCAGCAGCTTGGTGGTAGCGGGAGAGGCGGGAAACATTCAGTACTTC
.	TRBV7-2	TRBJ1-6	few	CASSPPGAGGSPLHF	TGTGCCAGCAGCCCACCAGGGGCGGGGGGTTCACCCCTCCACTTT
.	TRBV18	TRBJ2-7	few	CASSPPEKPMEQYF	TGTGCCAGCTCACCACCCGAAAAACCTATGGAGCAGTACTTC
.	TRBV7-7	TRBJ2-5	.	CASSLGSGRQETQYF	TGTGCTAGCAGCTTAGGGAGTGGTCGCCAAGAGACCCAGTACTTC
.	TRBV4-3	TRBJ2-1	few	CASSQDSAYSSYNEQFF	TGCGCCAGCAGCCAAGATAGTGCTTACAGCTCCTACAATGAGCAGTTCTTC
.	TRBV11-3	TRBJ2-7	few	CASSPGQGVPNEQYF	TGTGCCAGCAGCCCTGGACAAGGGGTACCCAACGAGCAGTACTTC
TRBD2	TRBV6-5	TRBJ2-7	few	CASTSGRDYEQYF	TGTGCCAGCACTAGCGGGCGAGACTACGAGCAGTACTTC
TRBD2	TRBV6-6	TRBJ2-1	few	CASSSLLAGGDNEQFF	TGTGCCAGCAGCAGCCTACTAGCGGGAGGGGACAATGAGCAGTTCTTC
.	TRBV29-1	TRBJ1-2	few	CSVERTVYGYTF	TGCAGCGTTGAAAGGACGGTCTATGGCTACACCTTC
TRBD2	TRBV6-1	TRBJ2-1	few	CASSPAASGRNEQFF	TGTGCCAGCAGCCCCGCGGCTAGCGGGAGAAATGAGCAGTTCTTC
TRBD2	TRBV13	TRBJ2-7	few	CASSLGPSGSSYEQYF	TGTGCCAGCAGCTTAGGCCCTAGCGGGAGCTCCTACGAGCAGTACTTC
TRBD1	TRBV7-9	TRBJ2-3	.	CALRTGWGTDTQYF	TGTGCCCTCAGGACAGGGTGGGGCACAGATACGCAGTATTTT
.	TRBV29-1	TRBJ1-1	.	CSVEGVRRYTEAFF	TGCAGCGTTGAAGGAGTGAGGCGGTACACTGAAGCTTTCTTT
.	TRBV7-2	TRBJ2-3	.	CASSLGGPMDTQYF	TGTGCCAGCAGCTTAGGGGGGCCGATGGATACGCAGTATTTT
TRBD1	TRBV7-2	TRBJ2-7	few	CASRAGTGGGEQYF	TGTGCCAGCAGGGCCGGGACAGGGGGCGGCGAGCAGTACTTC
TRBD1	TRBV10-3	TRBJ1-5	many	CATGTENQPQHF	TGTGCCACCGGGACAGAAAATCAGCCCCAGCATTTT
.	TRBV5-1	TRBJ2-5	once	CASSLEGQQETQYF	TGCGCCAGCAGCTTGGAAGGTCAGCAAGAGACCCAGTACTTC
.	TRBV7-3	TRBJ1-1	few	CASSLKGYGNTEAFF	TGTGCCAGCAGCTTAAAGGGGTATGGGAACACTGAAGCTTTCTTT
.	TRBV7-9	TRBJ2-7	.	CASAEWHEQYF	TGTGCCAGCGCCGAGTGGCACGAGCAGTACTTC
.	TRBV4-3	TRBJ2-2	.	CASSQAGGSGTGELFF	TGCGCCAGCAGCCAAGCGGGGGGCTCGGGAACCGGGGAGCTGTTTTTT
.	TRBV7-2	TRBJ2-2	many	CASSFRHTGELFF	TGTGCCAGCAGCTTCCGCCACACCGGGGAGCTGTTTTTT
.	TRBV2	TRBJ2-5	few	CASSELPQETQYF	TGTGCCAGCAGTGAACTACCACAAGAGACCCAGTACTTC
TRBD1	TRBV4-3	TRBJ1-1	few	CASSRGTAHNTEAFF	TGCGCCAGCAGCCGAGGGACAGCGCATAACACTGAAGCTTTCTTT
TRBD1	TRBV11-2	TRBJ2-2	medium-sized	CASSLERDRGNTGELFF	TGTGCCAGCAGCTTAGAGCGGGACAGGGGAAACACCGGGGAGCTGTTTTTT
.	TRBV29-1	TRBJ1-2	.	CSVEWRDLNYGYTF	TGCAGCGTTGAATGGCGGGATCTTAACTATGGCTACACCTTC
.	TRBV5-1	TRBJ2-5	.	CASSLRQGQGQETQYF	TGCGCCAGCAGCTTGAGGCAGGGTCAAGGCCAAGAGACCCAGTACTTC
.	TRBV27	TRBJ2-2	.	CASSTSLNTGELFF	TGTGCCAGCAGCACATCATTGAACACCGGGGAGCTGTTTTTT